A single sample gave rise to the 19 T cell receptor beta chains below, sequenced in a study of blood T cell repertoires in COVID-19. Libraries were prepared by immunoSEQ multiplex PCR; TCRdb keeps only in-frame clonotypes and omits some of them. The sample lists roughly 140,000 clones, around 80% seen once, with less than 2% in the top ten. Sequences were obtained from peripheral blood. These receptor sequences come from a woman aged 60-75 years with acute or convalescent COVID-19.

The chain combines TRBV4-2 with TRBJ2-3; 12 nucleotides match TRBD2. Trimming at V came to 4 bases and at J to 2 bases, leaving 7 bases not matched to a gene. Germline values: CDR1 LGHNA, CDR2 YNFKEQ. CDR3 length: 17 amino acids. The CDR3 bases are TGTGCCAGCAGCCGCGGACTAGCGGGACAAGTCACAGATACGCAGTATTTT. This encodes CASSRGLAGQVTDTQYF.

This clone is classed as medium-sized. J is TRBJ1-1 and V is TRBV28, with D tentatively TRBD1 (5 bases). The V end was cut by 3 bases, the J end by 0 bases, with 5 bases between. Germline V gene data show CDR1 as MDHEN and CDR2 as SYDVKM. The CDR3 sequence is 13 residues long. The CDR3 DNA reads TGTGCCAGCAGTTTGACAGTGAACACTGAAGCTTTCTTT. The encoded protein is CASSLTVNTEAFF.

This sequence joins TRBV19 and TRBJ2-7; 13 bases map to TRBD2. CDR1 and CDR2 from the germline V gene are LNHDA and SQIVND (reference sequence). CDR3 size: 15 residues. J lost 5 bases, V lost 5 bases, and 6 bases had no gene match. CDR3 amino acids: CASSAGLAGVNEQYF. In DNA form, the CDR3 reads TGTGCCAGTAGTGCCGGACTAGCGGGAGTAAACGAGCAGTACTTC.

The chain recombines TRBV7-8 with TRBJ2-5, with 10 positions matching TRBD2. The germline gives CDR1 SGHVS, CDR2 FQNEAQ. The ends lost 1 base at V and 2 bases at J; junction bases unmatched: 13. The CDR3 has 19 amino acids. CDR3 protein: CASSLGRSLAGAAQETQYF. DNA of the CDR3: TGTGCCAGCAGCTTAGGTAGATCCCTAGCGGGGGCCGCTCAAGAGACCCAGTACTTC.

CDR3 in DNA: TGTGCCAGCAGCTTAAGCGGGGGATCGGGAGATACGCAGTATTTT. Encoded protein: CASSLSGGSGDTQYF. The rearrangement links TRBV7-3 to TRBJ2-3, with 7 bases lining up with TRBD2. Germline CDR1 and CDR2: SGHTA and FQGTGA. Unmatched junction bases numbered 6, after V lost 1 base and J lost 5 bases. The CDR3 has 15 residues. Full variable domain (rest looked up from reference TRBV7-3 and TRBJ2-3): GAGVSQTPSNKVTEKGKYVELRCDPISGHTALYWYRQSLGQGPEFLIYFQGTGAADDSGLPNDRFFAVRPEGSVSTLKIQRTERGDSAVYLCASSLSGGSGDTQYFGPGTRLTVL.

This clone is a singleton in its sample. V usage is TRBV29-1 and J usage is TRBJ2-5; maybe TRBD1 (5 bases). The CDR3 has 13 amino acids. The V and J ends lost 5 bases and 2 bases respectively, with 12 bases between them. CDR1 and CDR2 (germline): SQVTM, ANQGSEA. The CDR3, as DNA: TGCAGCGTTCCCTCAGGGTCACAAGAGACCCAGTACTTC. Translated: CSVPSGSQETQYF.

CDR3 bases: TGCGCCAGCAGCTCTTTACAGGGTGGTAATTCACCCCTCCACTTT. Translation gives CASSSLQGGNSPLHF. The chain is built from TRBV5-1 and TRBJ1-6; possibly TRBD1 for D (6 bases). V was cut by 3 bases and J by 6 bases, with 13 bases left in between. This CDR3 region has 15 residues. Germline CDR1 reads SGHRS; CDR2 reads YFSETQ.

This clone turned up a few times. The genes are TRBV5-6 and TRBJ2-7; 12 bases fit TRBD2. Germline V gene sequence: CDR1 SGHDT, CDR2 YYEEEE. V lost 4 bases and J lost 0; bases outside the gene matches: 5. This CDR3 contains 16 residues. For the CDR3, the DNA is TGTGCCAGCAGCAACCCGGGACTAGCGGGCTCCTACGAGCAGTACTTC. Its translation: CASSNPGLAGSYEQYF.

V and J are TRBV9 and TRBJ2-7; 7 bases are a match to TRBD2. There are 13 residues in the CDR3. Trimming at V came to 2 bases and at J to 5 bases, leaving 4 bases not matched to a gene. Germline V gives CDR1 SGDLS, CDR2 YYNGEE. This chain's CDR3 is CASSVFSGDEQYF. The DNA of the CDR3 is TGTGCCAGCAGCGTTTTCAGCGGGGACGAGCAGTACTTC. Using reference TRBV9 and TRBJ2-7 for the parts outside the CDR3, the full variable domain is DSGVTQTPKHLITATGQRVTLRCSPRSGDLSVYWYQQSLDQGLQFLIQYYNGEERAKGNILERFSAQQFPDLHSELNLSSLELGDSALYFCASSVFSGDEQYFGPGTRLTVT.

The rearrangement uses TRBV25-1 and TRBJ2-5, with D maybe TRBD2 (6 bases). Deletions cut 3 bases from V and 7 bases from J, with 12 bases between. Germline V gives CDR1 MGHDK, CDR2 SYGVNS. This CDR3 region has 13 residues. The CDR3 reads CASSERGLGTQYF. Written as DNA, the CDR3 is TGTGCCAGCAGTGAGCGGGGCTTGGGGACCCAGTACTTC.

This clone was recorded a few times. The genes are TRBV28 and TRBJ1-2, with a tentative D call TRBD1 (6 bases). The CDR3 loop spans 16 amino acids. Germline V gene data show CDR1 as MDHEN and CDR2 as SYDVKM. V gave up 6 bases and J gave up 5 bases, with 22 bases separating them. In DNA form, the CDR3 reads TGTGCCAGCAGACAAACCTGGGGGAGGGGGAGGTATGGCTACACCTTC. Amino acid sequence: CASRQTWGRGRYGYTF.

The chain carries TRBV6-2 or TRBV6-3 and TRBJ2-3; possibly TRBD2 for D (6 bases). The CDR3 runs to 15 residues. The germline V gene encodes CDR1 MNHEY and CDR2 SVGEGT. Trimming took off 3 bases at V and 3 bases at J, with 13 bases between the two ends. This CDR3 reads CASSYGRETTDTQYF. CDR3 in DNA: TGTGCCAGCAGTTATGGGCGGGAAACGACAGATACGCAGTATTTT.

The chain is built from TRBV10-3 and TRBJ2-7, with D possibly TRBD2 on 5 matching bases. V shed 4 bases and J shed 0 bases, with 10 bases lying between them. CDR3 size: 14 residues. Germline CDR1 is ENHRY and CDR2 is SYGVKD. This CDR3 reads CAISGEFASYEQYF. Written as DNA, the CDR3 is TGTGCCATCAGTGGGGAGTTTGCCTCCTACGAGCAGTACTTC.

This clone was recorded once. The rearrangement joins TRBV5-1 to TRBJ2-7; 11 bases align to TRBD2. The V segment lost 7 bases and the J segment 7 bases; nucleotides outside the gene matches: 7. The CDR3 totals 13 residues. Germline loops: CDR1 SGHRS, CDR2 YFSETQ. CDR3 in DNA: TGCGCCAGCGGTGGGCTAGCGGGAGGTGAGCAGTACTTC. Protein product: CASGGLAGGEQYF.

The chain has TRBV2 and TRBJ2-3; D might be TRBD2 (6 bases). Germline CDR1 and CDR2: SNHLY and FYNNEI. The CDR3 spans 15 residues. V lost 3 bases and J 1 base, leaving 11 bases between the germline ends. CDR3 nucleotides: TGTGCCAGCAGTGAGGGCGGAGGGGGCACAGATACGCAGTATTTT. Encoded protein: CASSEGGGGTDTQYF.

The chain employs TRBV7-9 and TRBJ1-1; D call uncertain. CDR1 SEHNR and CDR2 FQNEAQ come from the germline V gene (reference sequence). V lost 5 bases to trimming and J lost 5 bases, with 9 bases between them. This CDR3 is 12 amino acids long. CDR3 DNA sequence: TGTGCCAGCAGCCTTATAGATACTGAAGCTTTCTTT. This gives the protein CASSLIDTEAFF. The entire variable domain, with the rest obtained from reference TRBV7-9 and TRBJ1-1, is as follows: DTGVSQNPRHKITKRGQNVTFRCDPISEHNRLYWYRQTLGQGPEFLTYFQNEAQLEKSRLLSDRFSAERPKGSFSTLEIQRTEQGDSAMYLCASSLIDTEAFFGQGTRLTVV.

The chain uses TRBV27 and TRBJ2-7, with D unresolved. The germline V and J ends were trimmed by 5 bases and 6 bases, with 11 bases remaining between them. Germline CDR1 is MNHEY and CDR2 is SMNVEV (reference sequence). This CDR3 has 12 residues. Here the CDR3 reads CASSLLTGEQYF. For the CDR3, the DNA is TGTGCCAGCAGTCTGTTAACGGGCGAGCAGTACTTC.

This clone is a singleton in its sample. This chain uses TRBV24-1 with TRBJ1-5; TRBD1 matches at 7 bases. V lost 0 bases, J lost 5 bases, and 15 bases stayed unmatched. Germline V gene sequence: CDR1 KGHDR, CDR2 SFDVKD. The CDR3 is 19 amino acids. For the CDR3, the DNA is TGTGCCACCAGTGATTTGCCATTCGTTGGACAGGCGAAAGATCAGCCCCAGCATTTT. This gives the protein CATSDLPFVGQAKDQPQHF.

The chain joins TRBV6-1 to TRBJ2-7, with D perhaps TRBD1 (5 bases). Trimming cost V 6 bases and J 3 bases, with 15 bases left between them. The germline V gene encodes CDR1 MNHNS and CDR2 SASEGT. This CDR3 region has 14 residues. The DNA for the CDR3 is TGTGCCAGCAGCAACTCACAGGTTGACTACGAGCAGTACTTC. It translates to CASSNSQVDYEQYF.